Listed here are 32 T cell receptor beta chains from one sample, sequenced in a study of lymphopenia after photon versus proton radiotherapy. Sequencing was performed with immunoSEQ multiplex PCR; in TCRdb, only in-frame clones are kept and a portion is missing. The data hold approximately 20,000 clones, with about nine tenths observed a single time. The sequencing used peripheral blood, collected from a patient treated with proton-based radiotherapy. The receptors here all came from an older woman with pancreatic cancer. Some clones in this sample may be carry-over from other donors' samples.

This rearrangement joins TRBV9 to TRBJ1-2, with a possible D match to TRBD1 (5 bases). This CDR3 has 13 residues. The V gene's germline CDR1 is SGDLS and CDR2 YYNGEE. V was clipped by 0 bases and J by 2 bases, with 5 bases between them. The CDR3 coding sequence is TGTGCCAGCAGCGTAGGACAGAACTATGGCTACACCTTC. Its protein product is CASSVGQNYGYTF.

The chain joins TRBV7-9 to TRBJ2-5, with 9 bases lining up with TRBD2. Germline-derived CDR1 and CDR2 are SEHNR and FQNEAQ (reference sequence). CDR3 length: 14 amino acids. The V gene end was trimmed by 5 bases and the J gene end by 5 bases; junction bases not matched to a gene: 6. CDR3 loop: CASSLGSGRETQYF. In DNA, the CDR3 is TGTGCCAGCAGCCTCGGGAGCGGGAGGGAGACCCAGTACTTC.

The chain employs TRBV6-8 and TRBJ2-3; 13 bases line up with TRBD2. The CDR3 runs to 14 residues. The germline V gene encodes CDR1 MNHGY and CDR2 SAAAGT. V trimming: 9 bases; J trimming: 4 bases; junction bases outside the gene matches: 4. In DNA, the CDR3 is TGTGCCAGAACTAGCGGGAGGGCCTCAGATACGCAGTATTTT. Amino acid sequence: CARTSGRASDTQYF.

The J gene is TRBJ1-4, the V gene TRBV6-1; D is perhaps TRBD1 (6 bases). The germline CDR1 and CDR2 sequences are MNHNS and SASEGT. V was clipped by 1 base and J by 7 bases, with 16 bases between them. This CDR3 contains 16 residues. The CDR3 DNA follows: TGTGCCAGCAGTGAAGTCCGCAGGGGAAGCGGTGAAAAACTGTTTTTT. Encoded protein: CASSEVRRGSGEKLFF.

The V call is TRBV6-5, the J call TRBJ1-3; possibly TRBD1 for D (6 bases). Between the trimmed V and J ends, which lost 5 bases and 4 bases, there was a span of 12 bases. The length of the CDR3 is 14 residues. Germline assignment: CDR1 MNHEY and CDR2 SVGAGI. CDR3 sequence reads: CASSQDRPGNTIYF. DNA for the CDR3: TGTGCCAGCAGTCAAGACAGGCCAGGAAACACCATATATTTT.

The J gene is TRBJ1-1, the V gene TRBV15, with a possible D match to TRBD1 (5 bases). V gave up 0 bases and J gave up 0 bases, with 11 bases separating them. In germline, CDR1 is LNHNV, CDR2 YYDKDF (reference sequence). This CDR3 comprises 16 residues. CDR3 DNA: TGTGCCACCAGCAGAGATAGGGGCAGGGTGAACACTGAAGCTTTCTTT. Its protein is CATSRDRGRVNTEAFF.

The chain joins TRBV5-1 to TRBJ2-7; D is perhaps TRBD2 (7 bases). Germline CDR1 and CDR2: SGHRS and YFSETQ. CDR3 length equals 15 residues. V was trimmed by 4 bases and J by 0 bases, leaving 14 bases between them. CDR3 sequence: CASSPSGGFSYEQYF. CDR3 nucleotide sequence: TGCGCCAGCAGCCCCTCGGGGGGCTTCTCCTACGAGCAGTACTTC.

CDR3: CASSSLGASYQETQYF. CDR3 sequence (DNA): TGTGCCAGCAGCTCCCTGGGCGCTTCCTACCAAGAGACCCAGTACTTC. The genes are TRBV5-6 and TRBJ2-5; D is undetermined. Trimming left V 3 bases short and J 0 bases short, with 15 bases between. Germline values: CDR1 SGHDT, CDR2 YYEEEE. CDR3 length: 16 residues.

The genes are TRBV28 and TRBJ1-5; a possible D gene is TRBD1 (6 bases). Germline values: CDR1 MDHEN, CDR2 SYDVKM. The CDR3 covers 18 residues. V shed 6 bases and J shed 5 bases, with 26 bases lying between them. The CDR3 protein is CASSTSTGLGSNDQPQHF. As DNA, the CDR3 is TGTGCCAGCAGCACAAGCACAGGGTTGGGTAGCAATGATCAGCCCCAGCATTTT. Full variable domain (remainder filled in from reference TRBV28 and TRBJ1-5): DVKVTQSSRYLVKRTGEKVFLECVQDMDHENMFWYRQDPGLGLRLIYFSYDVKMKEKGDIPEGYSVSREKKERFSLILESASTNQTSMYLCASSTSTGLGSNDQPQHFGDGTRLSIL.

The chain is built from TRBV5-1 and TRBJ2-7; the match to TRBD1 covers 9 bases. The length of the CDR3 is 13 residues. Losses at the gene ends were 3 bases for V and 5 bases for J; bases not matched to a gene: 3. Germline V CDR1 and CDR2: SGHRS, YFSETQ. The CDR3 sequence is CASSYRDRDEQYF. DNA for the CDR3: TGCGCCAGCAGCTACCGGGACAGGGACGAGCAGTACTTC.

The rearrangement joins TRBV30 to TRBJ1-3; D unresolved. Trimming cost V 3 bases and J 4 bases, with 13 bases left between them. The CDR3 has 14 amino acids. Germline V lookup: CDR1 GTSNPN, CDR2 SVGIG (reference sequence). The CDR3 DNA is TGTGCCTGGAGAGCCGTAGAAAAGGGAAACACCATATATTTT. Translating gives CAWRAVEKGNTIYF. Supplemented by reference TRBV30 and TRBJ1-3, the full variable domain reads SQTIHQWPATLVQPVGSPLSLECTVEGTSNPNLYWYRQAAGRGLQLLFYSVGIGQISSEVPQNLSASRPQDRQFILSSKKLLLSDSGFYLCAWRAVEKGNTIYFGEGSWLTVV.

This chain joins TRBV30 and TRBJ1-4; 7 bases line up with TRBD1. Per the germline V gene, CDR1 is GTSNPN and CDR2 is SVGIG (reference sequence). The ends lost 0 bases at V and 5 bases at J; junction bases unmatched: 6. The CDR3 length is 15 residues. As DNA, the CDR3 is TGTGCCTGGAGTGTACATTGGGACAGCAATGAAAAACTGTTTTTT. This encodes CAWSVHWDSNEKLFF.

The rearrangement joins TRBV4-3 to TRBJ1-5; 9 bases are shared with TRBD1. The V and J ends lost 1 base and 6 bases, in that order; junction bases with no gene match: 4. CDR3 length equals 15 residues. The germline V gene has CDR1 LGHNA and CDR2 YSLEER. DNA of the CDR3: TGCGCCAGCAGCCAAGGGACAGGGGAAGGTCAGCCCCAGCATTTT. Protein product: CASSQGTGEGQPQHF.

This rearrangement joins TRBV7-2 to TRBJ1-2, with 7 bases matching TRBD1. V was pared by 1 base and J by 2 bases, with 4 bases of the junction left unmatched. Germline CDR1 reads SGHTA; CDR2 reads FQGNSA. There are 15 residues in the CDR3. The CDR3 here is CASSLETTGNYGYTF. The CDR3 DNA reads TGTGCCAGCAGCTTAGAAACGACAGGGAACTATGGCTACACCTTC.

The rearrangement uses TRBV19 and TRBJ1-4, with D perhaps TRBD1 (5 bases). This CDR3 contains 16 residues. Germline assignment: CDR1 LNHDA and CDR2 SQIVND (reference sequence). V was trimmed by 5 bases and J by 4 bases, leaving 17 bases between them. CDR3 nucleotide sequence: TGTGCCAGTAGTTCCCGACTACAGGATCTTAATGAAAAACTGTTTTTT. As protein: CASSSRLQDLNEKLFF.

The chain has TRBV14 and TRBJ1-3, with D unresolved. Looked up from germline, CDR1 is SGHDN and CDR2 is FVKESK. There are 15 residues in the CDR3. Trimming pared 0 bases from V and 4 bases from J, leaving 10 bases between. The chain's CDR3 is CASSQDAGWGNTIYF. The CDR3, as DNA: TGTGCCAGCAGCCAAGATGCGGGGTGGGGAAACACCATATATTTT.

This rearrangement joins TRBV7-9 to TRBJ1-1, with 7 bases fitting TRBD1. With 5 bases clipped from V and 10 bases from J, the junction kept 7 bases outside the gene matches. Germline CDR1 SEHNR, CDR2 FQNEAQ (reference sequence). The length of the CDR3 is 12 residues. Here the CDR3 reads CASSRDSYGAFF. CDR3 bases: TGTGCCAGCAGCCGGGACAGTTATGGAGCTTTCTTT. The full variable domain, its missing parts supplied by reference TRBV7-9 and TRBJ1-1, is DTGVSQNPRHKITKRGQNVTFRCDPISEHNRLYWYRQTLGQGPEFLTYFQNEAQLEKSRLLSDRFSAERPKGSFSTLEIQRTEQGDSAMYLCASSRDSYGAFFGQGTRLTVV.

The V gene is TRBV11-2, the J gene TRBJ2-2; the match to TRBD1 covers 7 bases. The germline gives CDR1 SGHAT, CDR2 FQNNGV. The CDR3 is 14 residues long. V trimming: 5 bases; J trimming: 4 bases; junction bases outside the gene matches: 4. CDR3 loop: CASSPGQSTGELFF. CDR3 bases: TGTGCCAGCAGCCCGGGACAGAGCACCGGGGAGCTGTTTTTT.

The chain carries TRBV4-1 and TRBJ2-1; 10 bases are a match to TRBD2. The trim removed 1 base at V and 8 bases at J, leaving 8 bases unmatched. CDR3 length equals 16 residues. CDR1 and CDR2 from the germline V gene are MGHRA and YSYEKL. CDR3 bases: TGCGCCAGCAGCCAAGCCGGGACTAGCGTAACGGATGAGCAGTTCTTC. Its protein is CASSQAGTSVTDEQFF.

CDR3 loop: CASSPPTTPDNEQFF. The CDR3 DNA reads as TGTGCCAGCTCACCACCCACTACCCCCGACAATGAGCAGTTCTTC. This chain uses TRBV18 with TRBJ2-1; D not resolved. Germline CDR1 and CDR2: KGHSH and LQKENI. The CDR3 length is 15 residues. V was cut by 0 bases and J by 5 bases, with 11 bases left in between. The whole variable domain, filled in from reference TRBV18 and TRBJ2-1, reads NAGVMQNPRHLVRRRGQEARLRCSPMKGHSHVYWYRQLPEEGLKFMVYLQKENIIDESGMPKERFSAEFPKEGPSILRIQQVVRGDSAAYFCASSPPTTPDNEQFFGPGTRLTVL.

The CDR3 coding sequence is TGTGCCAGCCTCACAGTCTATAATTCACCCCTCCACTTT. It is translated as CASLTVYNSPLHF. The chain couples TRBV6-1 to TRBJ1-6, with no clear D. The CDR3 is 13 amino acids. Per germline, CDR1 MNHNS and CDR2 SASEGT. V was shortened by 8 bases and J by 3 bases, with 8 bases between the two germline ends.

This clone was seen a handful of times. The rearrangement joins TRBV19 to TRBJ2-1, with D maybe TRBD2 (5 bases). The CDR3 length is 15 residues. V lost 6 bases to trimming and J lost 5 bases, with 17 bases between them. Germline CDR1 reads LNHDA; CDR2 reads SQIVND (reference sequence). CDR3 sequence (DNA): TGTGCCAGTAGACCCCAGACTATCACCGACAATGAGCAGTTCTTC. It codes for CASRPQTITDNEQFF.

The chain recombines TRBV15 with TRBJ2-7; 9 nucleotides line up with TRBD2. Germline trimming cut 6 bases from V and 3 bases from J; bases unmatched to any gene: 6. This CDR3 is 14 amino acids long. Germline V gives CDR1 LNHNV, CDR2 YYDKDF (reference sequence). Written as DNA, the CDR3 is TGTGCCACCAGTAAGGGGCGGGAGGGCTACGAGCAGTACTTC. The encoded protein is CATSKGREGYEQYF.

The V gene is TRBV4-2, the J gene TRBJ2-7, with 8 nucleotides matching TRBD2. Germline V gene lookup returns CDR1 LGHNA and CDR2 YNFKEQ. V was clipped by 3 bases and J by 4 bases; unmatched bases: 17. This CDR3 comprises 18 residues. The CDR3 coding sequence is TGTGCCAGCAGCCAGGATAGTCAAGGGGCGGGAGGAAAGTACGAGCAGTACTTC. It codes for CASSQDSQGAGGKYEQYF.

The rearrangement uses TRBV19 and TRBJ2-2; D is unresolved. This CDR3 has 14 residues. Trimming took 3 bases from V and 1 from J, leaving 6 bases between them. CDR1 is LNHDA, CDR2 SQIVND, per germline (reference sequence). CDR3 coding DNA: TGTGCCAGTAGTATTCTCGGGAACACCGGGGAGCTGTTTTTT. Translation gives CASSILGNTGELFF.

The chain employs TRBV15 and TRBJ2-7; D may be TRBD1 (5 bases). The CDR3 has 18 amino acids. Trimming shortened V by 2 bases and J by 1 base, and 21 bases separated the two germline ends. Germline assignment: CDR1 LNHNV and CDR2 YYDKDF (reference sequence). The CDR3 protein is CATSRSRDGALRSYEQYF. In DNA form, the CDR3 reads TGTGCCACCAGCAGATCCCGCGATGGGGCCCTGAGGTCCTACGAGCAGTACTTC. The whole variable domain, remainder taken from reference TRBV15 and TRBJ2-7, is DAMVIQNPRYQVTQFGKPVTLSCSQTLNHNVMYWYQQKSSQAPKLLFHYYDKDFNNEADTPDNFQSRRPNTSFCFLDIRSPGLGDTAMYLCATSRSRDGALRSYEQYFGPGTRLTVT.

J is TRBJ2-5 and V is TRBV7-2, with D unclear. Germline CDR1 reads SGHTA; CDR2 reads FQGNSA. The V end was cut by 3 bases, the J end by 1 base, with 6 bases between. The CDR3 consists of 13 residues. CDR3 protein: CASSFTVQETQYF. The CDR3 DNA sequence: TGTGCCAGCAGCTTCACAGTCCAAGAGACCCAGTACTTC.

The chain recombines TRBV5-1 with TRBJ2-5, with 10 bases lining up with TRBD1. The trim removed 2 bases at V and 3 bases at J, leaving 4 bases unmatched. The CDR3 runs to 15 residues. CDR1 is SGHRS and CDR2 is YFSETQ in the germline V gene. CDR3 bases: TGCGCCAGCAGCTTCGGACAGGGGGTGAAAGAGACCCAGTACTTC. Translating it yields CASSFGQGVKETQYF.

The chain carries TRBV11-2 and TRBJ2-2; D unclear. Trimming removed 2 bases from V and 5 bases from J, with 9 bases in between. Looked up from germline, CDR1 is SGHAT and CDR2 is FQNNGV. The CDR3 covers 14 residues. The CDR3 coding sequence is TGTGCCAGCAGCTTAAGTCCGCGAACCGGGGAGCTGTTTTTT. It yields the protein CASSLSPRTGELFF. Drawing the rest from reference TRBV11-2 and TRBJ2-2, the complete variable domain is EAGVAQSPRYKIIEKRQSVAFWCNPISGHATLYWYQQILGQGPKLLIQFQNNGVVDDSQLPKDRFSAERLKGVDSTLKIQPAKLEDSAVYLCASSLSPRTGELFFGEGSRLTVL.

CDR3 sequence (DNA): TGTGCCAGCAGCTTAGCGGGAGGGAACACCGGGGAGCTGTTTTTT. It codes for CASSLAGGNTGELFF. V is TRBV11-2 and J is TRBJ2-2; 7 positions agree with TRBD2. Germline-derived CDR1 and CDR2 are SGHAT and FQNNGV. The CDR3 extends over 15 amino acids. V lost 1 base and J lost 1; bases outside the gene matches: 0.

The CDR3 nucleotides are TGCGCCAGCAGCGACCAACTAGCGGGAGGCACCTCCTACGAGCAGTACTTC. Amino acids: CASSDQLAGGTSYEQYF. The chain combines TRBV5-1 with TRBJ2-7, with 12 nucleotides matching TRBD2. This CDR3 comprises 17 residues. Germline V CDR1 and CDR2: SGHRS, YFSETQ. Unmatched junction bases numbered 8, after V lost 4 bases and J lost 0 bases.

The V and J genes are TRBV25-1 and TRBJ2-3, with 9 bases identical to TRBD1. V dropped 0 bases and J dropped 3; count of bases not matched to a gene: 4. CDR3 size: 16 residues. Germline V gene sequence: CDR1 MGHDK, CDR2 SYGVNS. This CDR3 reads CASSEYSGQGTDTQYF. CDR3 coding DNA: TGTGCCAGCAGTGAATATAGTGGACAGGGGACAGATACGCAGTATTTT.